These 9 T cell receptor beta chains were sequenced from one sample in a study of OX40 agonist ivuxolimab in advanced cancers. TCRdb's table, derived via immunoSEQ multiplex PCR, lists solely in-frame clones and lacks some. The profile shows 34,000 or so clones, around 90% of them singletons. This specimen consisted of CD4+ or CD8+ T cells sorted from blood, obtained in a trial of the OX40 agonist ivuxolimab. Receptor source: an adult with an advanced solid tumor such as melanoma, head and neck, liver or kidney cancer.

The chain uses TRBV5-1 and TRBJ1-1, with D tentatively TRBD1 (5 bases). The V gene lost 9 bases and the J gene lost 1 base, with 13 bases spanning the gap. Germline V lookup: CDR1 SGHRS, CDR2 YFSETQ. CDR3 size: 13 residues. The CDR3 is CATHGTENTEAFF. CDR3 nucleotides: TGCGCCACCCACGGGACGGAGAACACTGAAGCTTTCTTT. The full variable domain, completed using reference TRBV5-1 and TRBJ1-1, is KAGVTQTPRYLIKTRGQQVTLSCSPISGHRSVSWYQQTPGQGLQFLFEYFSETQRNKGNFPGRFSGRQFSNSRSEMNVSTLELGDSALYLCATHGTENTEAFFGQGTRLTVV.

The chain is built from TRBV15 and TRBJ2-1; 11 nucleotides align to TRBD1. After removal of 4 bases from V and 7 bases from J, the junction contained 6 bases not matched to a gene. The CDR3 spans 15 residues. Per germline, CDR1 LNHNV and CDR2 YYDKDF (reference sequence). CDR3 protein: CATSTRDRGWNEQFF. CDR3 DNA sequence: TGTGCCACCAGCACTCGGGACAGGGGGTGGAATGAGCAGTTCTTC. The complete variable domain, with remaining parts taken from reference TRBV15 and TRBJ2-1, reads DAMVIQNPRYQVTQFGKPVTLSCSQTLNHNVMYWYQQKSSQAPKLLFHYYDKDFNNEADTPDNFQSRRPNTSFCFLDIRSPGLGDTAMYLCATSTRDRGWNEQFFGPGTRLTVL.

The chain uses TRBV4-1 and TRBJ1-2, with D possibly TRBD1 on 5 matching bases. Germline V CDR1 and CDR2: MGHRA, YSYEKL. The CDR3 runs to 14 residues. V lost 0 bases to trimming and J lost 8 bases, with 13 bases between them. The CDR3 spells CASSQDSRVSGYTF. The CDR3 DNA reads as TGCGCCAGCAGCCAAGATTCCAGGGTAAGCGGCTACACCTTC.

This clone appeared a few times. The gene calls are TRBV7-2 and TRBJ1-2; D is uncertain. V was pared by 5 bases and J by 4 bases, with 8 bases between. CDR1 SGHTA and CDR2 FQGNSA come from the germline V gene. CDR3 length: 12 residues. The CDR3 region has the DNA TGTGCCAGCAGCCCCCCCCGCTATGGCTACACCTTC. The encoded protein is CASSPPRYGYTF. Together with reference TRBV7-2 and TRBJ1-2, the CDR3 gives the full variable domain: GAGVSQSPSNKVTEKGKDVELRCDPISGHTALYWYRQSLGQGLEFLIYFQGNSAPDKSGLPSDRFSAERTGGSVSTLTIQRTQQEDSAVYLCASSPPRYGYTFGSGTRLTVV.

This clone has just one count. The chain uses TRBV4-3 and TRBJ2-1, with 10 nucleotides matching TRBD2. This CDR3 has 18 residues. Unmatched junction bases numbered 9, after V lost 0 bases and J lost 4 bases. CDR1 is LGHNA, CDR2 YSLEER, per germline. CDR3 region: CASSQDMASGSLYNEQFF. The CDR3, as DNA: TGCGCCAGCAGCCAAGATATGGCTAGCGGGAGTTTGTACAATGAGCAGTTCTTC.

V is TRBV28 and J is TRBJ1-5; possibly TRBD1 for D (6 bases). V was cut by 4 bases and J by 3 bases, with 10 bases left in between. Germline V CDR1 and CDR2: MDHEN, SYDVKM. The CDR3 loop spans 14 amino acids. The DNA for the CDR3 is TGTGCCAGCAGTTCGGACAGCCTCAATCAGCCCCAGCATTTT. It encodes CASSSDSLNQPQHF.

J is TRBJ1-2 and V is TRBV10-2; weak D call: TRBD1 (5 bases). The CDR3 runs 11 residues. Trimming left V 7 bases short and J 7 bases short, with 10 bases between. Germline loops: CDR1 WSHSY, CDR2 SAAADI. CDR3 loop: CASTPGGGYTF. CDR3 DNA: TGCGCCAGCACCCCGGGGGGTGGCTACACCTTC.

V usage is TRBV4-2 and J usage is TRBJ1-1, with D maybe TRBD1 (6 bases). CDR1 and CDR2 from the germline V gene are LGHNA and YNFKEQ. The CDR3 covers 15 residues. Trimming left V 0 bases short and J 4 bases short, with 12 bases between. CDR3 coding DNA: TGTGCCAGCAGCCAAGATCTTGGGGGCGGCACTGAAGCTTTCTTT. It encodes CASSQDLGGGTEAFF.

The chain carries TRBV19 and TRBJ2-3, with 12 bases identical to TRBD2. Germline V gene lookup returns CDR1 LNHDA and CDR2 SQIVND (reference sequence). This CDR3 spans 17 amino acids. The trim removed 4 bases at V and 5 bases at J, leaving 10 bases unmatched. Written as DNA, the CDR3 is TGTGCCAGTAGTACGGACTGGACTAGCGGGGCGCGAGATACGCAGTATTTT. Its protein is CASSTDWTSGARDTQYF.